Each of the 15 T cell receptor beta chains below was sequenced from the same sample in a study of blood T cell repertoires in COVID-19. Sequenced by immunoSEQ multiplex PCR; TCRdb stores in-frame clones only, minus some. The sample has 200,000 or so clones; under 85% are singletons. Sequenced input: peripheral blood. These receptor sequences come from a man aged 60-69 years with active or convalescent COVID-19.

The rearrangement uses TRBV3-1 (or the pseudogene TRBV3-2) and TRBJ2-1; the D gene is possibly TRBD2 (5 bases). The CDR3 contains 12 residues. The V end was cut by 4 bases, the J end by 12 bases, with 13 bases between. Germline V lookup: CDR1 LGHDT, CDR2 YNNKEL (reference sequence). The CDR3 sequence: CASSPSTGRQFF. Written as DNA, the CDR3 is TGTGCCAGCAGCCCCTCGACGGGAAGGCAGTTCTTC.

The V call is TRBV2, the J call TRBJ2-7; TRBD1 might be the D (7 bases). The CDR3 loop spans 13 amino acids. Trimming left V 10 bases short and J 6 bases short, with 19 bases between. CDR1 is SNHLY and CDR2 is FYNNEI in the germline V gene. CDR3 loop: CATSGGRVSEQYF. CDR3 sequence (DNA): TGTGCCACCTCAGGGGGGCGCGTGTCCGAGCAGTACTTC.

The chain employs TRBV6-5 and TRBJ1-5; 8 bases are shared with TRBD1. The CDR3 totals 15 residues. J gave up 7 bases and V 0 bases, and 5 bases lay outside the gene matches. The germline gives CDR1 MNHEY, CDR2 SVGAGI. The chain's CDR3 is CASSYSWQGAQPQHF. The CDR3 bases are TGTGCCAGCAGTTACTCTTGGCAGGGGGCGCAGCCCCAGCATTTT.

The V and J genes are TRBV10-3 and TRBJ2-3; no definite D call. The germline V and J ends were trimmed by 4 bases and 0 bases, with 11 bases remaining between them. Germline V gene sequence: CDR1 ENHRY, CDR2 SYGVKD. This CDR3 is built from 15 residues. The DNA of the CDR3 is TGTGCCATCAGTGCGGTTTCACTTAGCACAGATACGCAGTATTTT. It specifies CAISAVSLSTDTQYF.

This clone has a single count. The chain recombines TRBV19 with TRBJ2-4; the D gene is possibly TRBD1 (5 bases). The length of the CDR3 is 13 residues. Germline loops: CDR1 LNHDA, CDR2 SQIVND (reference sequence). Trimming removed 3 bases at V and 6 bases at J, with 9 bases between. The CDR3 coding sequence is TGTGCCAGTAGTATGGTCGACAGAAACATTCAGTACTTC. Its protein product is CASSMVDRNIQYF.

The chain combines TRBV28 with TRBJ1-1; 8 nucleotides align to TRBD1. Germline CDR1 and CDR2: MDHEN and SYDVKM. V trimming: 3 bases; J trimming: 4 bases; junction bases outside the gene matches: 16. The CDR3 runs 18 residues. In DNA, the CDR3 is TGTGCCAGCAGTTTCCGACGCCGGGCAGGGGGCGATTCCACTGAAGCTTTCTTT. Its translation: CASSFRRRAGGDSTEAFF. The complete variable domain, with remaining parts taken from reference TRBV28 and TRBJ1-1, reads DVKVTQSSRYLVKRTGEKVFLECVQDMDHENMFWYRQDPGLGLRLIYFSYDVKMKEKGDIPEGYSVSREKKERFSLILESASTNQTSMYLCASSFRRRAGGDSTEAFFGQGTRLTVV.

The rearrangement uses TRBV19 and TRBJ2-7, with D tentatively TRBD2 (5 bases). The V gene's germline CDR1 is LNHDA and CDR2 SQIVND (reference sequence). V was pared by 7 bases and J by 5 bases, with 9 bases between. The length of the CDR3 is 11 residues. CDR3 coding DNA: TGTGCCAGTACCTACGGGGACGAGCAGTACTTC. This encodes CASTYGDEQYF.

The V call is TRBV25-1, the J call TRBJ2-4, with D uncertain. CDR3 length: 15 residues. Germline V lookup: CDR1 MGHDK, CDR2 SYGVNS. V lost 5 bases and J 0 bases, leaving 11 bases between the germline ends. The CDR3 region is CASSPRDLAKNIQYF. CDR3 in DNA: TGTGCCAGCAGTCCCCGAGATCTAGCCAAAAACATTCAGTACTTC.

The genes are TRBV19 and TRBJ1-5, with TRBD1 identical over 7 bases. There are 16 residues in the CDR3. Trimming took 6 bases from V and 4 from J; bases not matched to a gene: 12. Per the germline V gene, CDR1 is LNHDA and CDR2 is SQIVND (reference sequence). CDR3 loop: CASSLSGTAGNQPQHF. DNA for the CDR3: TGTGCCAGTAGCCTCTCCGGGACAGCGGGTAATCAGCCCCAGCATTTT.

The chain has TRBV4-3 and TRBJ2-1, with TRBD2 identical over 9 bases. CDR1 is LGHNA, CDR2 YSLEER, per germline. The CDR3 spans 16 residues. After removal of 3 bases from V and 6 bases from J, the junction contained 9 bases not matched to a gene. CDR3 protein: CASSHLAGDTPNEQFF. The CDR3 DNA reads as TGCGCCAGCAGCCATTTAGCGGGAGACACCCCCAATGAGCAGTTCTTC.

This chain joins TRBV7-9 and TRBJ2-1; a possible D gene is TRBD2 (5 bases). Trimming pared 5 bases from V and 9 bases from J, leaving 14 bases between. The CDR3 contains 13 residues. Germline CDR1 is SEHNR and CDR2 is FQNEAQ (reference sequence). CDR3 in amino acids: CASSPDGVGEQFF. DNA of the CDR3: TGTGCCAGCAGCCCAGACGGGGTCGGTGAGCAGTTCTTC.

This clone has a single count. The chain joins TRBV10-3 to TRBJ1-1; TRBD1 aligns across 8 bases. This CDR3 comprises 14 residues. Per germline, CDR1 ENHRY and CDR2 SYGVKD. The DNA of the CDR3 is TGTGCGACCGAGGGGGACAGGTTGAACACTGAAGCTTTCTTT. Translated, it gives CATEGDRLNTEAFF.

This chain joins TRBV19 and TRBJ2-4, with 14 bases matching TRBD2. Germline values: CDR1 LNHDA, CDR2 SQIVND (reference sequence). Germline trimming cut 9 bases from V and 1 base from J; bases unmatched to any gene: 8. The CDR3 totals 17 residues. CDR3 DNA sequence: TGTGCCAGCCTAGGACTAGCGGGAGGTGGGGCCAAAAACATTCAGTACTTC. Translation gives CASLGLAGGGAKNIQYF.

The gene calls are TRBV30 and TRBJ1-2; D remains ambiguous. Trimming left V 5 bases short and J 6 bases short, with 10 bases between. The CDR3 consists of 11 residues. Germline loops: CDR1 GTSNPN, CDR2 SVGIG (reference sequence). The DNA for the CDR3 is TGTGCCTGGGCTAAGTCGGATGGCTACACCTTC. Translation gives CAWAKSDGYTF.

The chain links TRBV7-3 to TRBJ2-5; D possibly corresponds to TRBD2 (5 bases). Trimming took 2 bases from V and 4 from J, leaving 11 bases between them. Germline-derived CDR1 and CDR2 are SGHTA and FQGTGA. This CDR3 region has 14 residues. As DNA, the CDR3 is TGTGCCAGCAGCTTAGGGAGTATCTCAGAGACCCAGTACTTC. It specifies CASSLGSISETQYF.